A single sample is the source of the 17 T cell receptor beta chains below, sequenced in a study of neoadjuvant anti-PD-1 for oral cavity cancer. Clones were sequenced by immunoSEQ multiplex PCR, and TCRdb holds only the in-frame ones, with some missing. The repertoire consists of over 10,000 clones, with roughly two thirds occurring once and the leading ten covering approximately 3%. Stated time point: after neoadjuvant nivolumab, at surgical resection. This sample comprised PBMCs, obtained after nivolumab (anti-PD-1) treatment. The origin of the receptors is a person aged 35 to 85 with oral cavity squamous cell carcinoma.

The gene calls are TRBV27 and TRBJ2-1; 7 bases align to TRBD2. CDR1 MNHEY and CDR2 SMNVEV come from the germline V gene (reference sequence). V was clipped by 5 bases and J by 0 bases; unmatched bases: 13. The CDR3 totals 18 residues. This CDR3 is CASSGIGTTTSSYNEQFF. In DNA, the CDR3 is TGTGCCAGCAGTGGCATCGGGACTACCACGAGCTCCTACAATGAGCAGTTCTTC.

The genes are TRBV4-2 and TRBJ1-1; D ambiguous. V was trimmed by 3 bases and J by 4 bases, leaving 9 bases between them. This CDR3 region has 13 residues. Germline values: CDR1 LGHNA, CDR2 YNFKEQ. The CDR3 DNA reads TGTGCCAGCAGCCAGACCTTTGGCACTGAAGCTTTCTTT. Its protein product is CASSQTFGTEAFF.

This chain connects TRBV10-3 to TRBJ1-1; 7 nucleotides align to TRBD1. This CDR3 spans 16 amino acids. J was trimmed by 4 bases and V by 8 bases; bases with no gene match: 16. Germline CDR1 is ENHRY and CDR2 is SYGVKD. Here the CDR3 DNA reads TGTGCCATCTTTCCGGGACAGCTTGTGTCAGGCACTGAAGCTTTCTTT. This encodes CAIFPGQLVSGTEAFF.

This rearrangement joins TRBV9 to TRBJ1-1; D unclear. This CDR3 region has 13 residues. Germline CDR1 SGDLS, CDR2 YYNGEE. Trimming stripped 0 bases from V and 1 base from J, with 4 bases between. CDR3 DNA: TGTGCCAGCAGCGTAGGGGAGAACACTGAAGCTTTCTTT. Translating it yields CASSVGENTEAFF.

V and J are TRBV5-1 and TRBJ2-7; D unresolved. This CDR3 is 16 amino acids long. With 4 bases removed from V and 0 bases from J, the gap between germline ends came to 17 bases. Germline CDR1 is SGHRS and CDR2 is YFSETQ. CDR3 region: CASSIEPGSNSYEQYF. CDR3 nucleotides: TGCGCCAGCAGCATAGAACCAGGTTCCAACTCCTACGAGCAGTACTTC.

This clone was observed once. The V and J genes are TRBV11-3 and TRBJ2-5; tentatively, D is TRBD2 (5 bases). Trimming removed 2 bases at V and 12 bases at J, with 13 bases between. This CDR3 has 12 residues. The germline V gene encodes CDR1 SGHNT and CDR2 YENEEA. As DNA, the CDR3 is TGTGCCAGCAGCTTAACCGGGGAGAAGGAGTACTTC. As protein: CASSLTGEKEYF.

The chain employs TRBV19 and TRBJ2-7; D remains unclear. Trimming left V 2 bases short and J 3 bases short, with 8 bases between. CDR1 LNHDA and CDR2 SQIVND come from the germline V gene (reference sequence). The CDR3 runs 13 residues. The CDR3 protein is CASSIKADYEQYF. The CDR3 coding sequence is TGTGCCAGTAGTATAAAGGCTGACTACGAGCAGTACTTC.

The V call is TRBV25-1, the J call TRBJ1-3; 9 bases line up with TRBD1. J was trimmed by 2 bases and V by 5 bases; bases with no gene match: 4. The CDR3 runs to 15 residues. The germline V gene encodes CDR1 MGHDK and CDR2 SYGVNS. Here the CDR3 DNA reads TGTGCCAGCAGTCCCGGGACAGGGCCTGGAAACACCATATATTTT. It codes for CASSPGTGPGNTIYF.

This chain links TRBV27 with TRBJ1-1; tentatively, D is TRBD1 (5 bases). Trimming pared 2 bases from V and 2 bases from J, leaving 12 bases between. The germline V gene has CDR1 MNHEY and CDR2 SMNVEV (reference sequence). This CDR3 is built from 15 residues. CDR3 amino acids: CASSLVPGLNTEAFF. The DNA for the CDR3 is TGTGCCAGCAGTTTAGTTCCGGGACTTAACACTGAAGCTTTCTTT.

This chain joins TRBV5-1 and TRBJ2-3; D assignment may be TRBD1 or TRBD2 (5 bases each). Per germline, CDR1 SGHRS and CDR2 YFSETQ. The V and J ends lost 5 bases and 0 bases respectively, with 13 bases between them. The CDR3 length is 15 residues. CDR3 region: CASRRGGQSTDTQYF. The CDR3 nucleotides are TGCGCCAGCAGGAGGGGTGGGCAGAGCACAGATACGCAGTATTTT. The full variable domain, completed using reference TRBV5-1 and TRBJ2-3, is KAGVTQTPRYLIKTRGQQVTLSCSPISGHRSVSWYQQTPGQGLQFLFEYFSETQRNKGNFPGRFSGRQFSNSRSEMNVSTLELGDSALYLCASRRGGQSTDTQYFGPGTRLTVL.

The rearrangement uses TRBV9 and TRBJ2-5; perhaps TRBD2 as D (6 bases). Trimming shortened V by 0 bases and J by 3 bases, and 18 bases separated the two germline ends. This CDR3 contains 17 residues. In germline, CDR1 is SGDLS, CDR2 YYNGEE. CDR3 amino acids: CASSVEGSGRFEETQYF. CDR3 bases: TGTGCCAGCAGCGTAGAGGGTAGCGGTCGTTTTGAAGAGACCCAGTACTTC.

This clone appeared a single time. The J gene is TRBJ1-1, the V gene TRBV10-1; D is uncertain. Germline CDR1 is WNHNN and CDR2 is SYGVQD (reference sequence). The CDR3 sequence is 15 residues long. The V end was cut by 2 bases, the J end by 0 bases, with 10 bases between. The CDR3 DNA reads TGCGCCAGCAGTGAGAGAGGGCGGATGAACACTGAAGCTTTCTTT. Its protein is CASSERGRMNTEAFF.

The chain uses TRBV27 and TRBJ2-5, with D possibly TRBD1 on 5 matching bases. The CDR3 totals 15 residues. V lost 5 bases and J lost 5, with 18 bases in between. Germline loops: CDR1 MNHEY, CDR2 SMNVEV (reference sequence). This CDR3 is CASSPYLRQTETQYF. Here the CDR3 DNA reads TGTGCCAGCAGTCCCTACCTCAGACAGACGGAGACCCAGTACTTC.

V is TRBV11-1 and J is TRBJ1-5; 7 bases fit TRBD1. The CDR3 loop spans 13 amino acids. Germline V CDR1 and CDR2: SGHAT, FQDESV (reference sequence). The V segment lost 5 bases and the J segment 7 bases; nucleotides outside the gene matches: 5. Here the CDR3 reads CASSPGQNQPQHF. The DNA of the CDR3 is TGTGCCAGCAGCCCGGGACAGAACCAGCCCCAGCATTTT.

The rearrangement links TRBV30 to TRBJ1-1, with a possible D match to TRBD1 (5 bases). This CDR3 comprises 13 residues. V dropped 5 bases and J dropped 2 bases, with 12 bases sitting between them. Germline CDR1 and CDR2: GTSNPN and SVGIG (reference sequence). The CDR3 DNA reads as TGTGCCTGGGGGACGAGTCCTAACACTGAAGCTTTCTTT. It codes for CAWGTSPNTEAFF.

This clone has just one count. CDR3 residues: CASSILLRQGWDEQFF. The CDR3 nucleotides read TGTGCCAGTAGTATCCTGCTGCGACAGGGGTGGGATGAGCAGTTCTTC. The V and J genes are TRBV19 and TRBJ2-1; 8 bases line up with TRBD1. Germline V lookup: CDR1 LNHDA, CDR2 SQIVND (reference sequence). Trimming at V came to 3 bases and at J to 8 bases, leaving 12 bases not matched to a gene. The CDR3 runs 16 residues.

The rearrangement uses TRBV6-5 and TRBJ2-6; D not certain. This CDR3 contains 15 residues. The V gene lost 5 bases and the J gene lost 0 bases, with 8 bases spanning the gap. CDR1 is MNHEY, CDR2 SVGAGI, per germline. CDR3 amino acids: CASSPLYSGANVLTF. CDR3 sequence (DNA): TGTGCCAGCAGTCCCCTCTACTCTGGGGCCAACGTCCTGACTTTC.